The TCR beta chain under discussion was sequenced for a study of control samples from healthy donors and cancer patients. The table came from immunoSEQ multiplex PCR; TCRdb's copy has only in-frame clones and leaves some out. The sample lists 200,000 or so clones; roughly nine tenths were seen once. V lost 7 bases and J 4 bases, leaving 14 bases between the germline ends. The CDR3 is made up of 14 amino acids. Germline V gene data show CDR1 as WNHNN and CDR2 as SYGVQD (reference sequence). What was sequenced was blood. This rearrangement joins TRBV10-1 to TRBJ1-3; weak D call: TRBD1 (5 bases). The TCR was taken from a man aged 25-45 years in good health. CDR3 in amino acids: CASKGSGEGNTIYF. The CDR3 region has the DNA TGCGCCAGCAAGGGGTCGGGAGAAGGAAACACCATATATTTT.